The clone carrying this T cell receptor (beta chain) was seen more than once but under ten times. Its specificity is unknown. The data were taken from a study of blood T cells in healthy people across ages. Germline CDR1 is SGHRS and CDR2 is YFSETQ. The V end lost 3 bases, the J end lost 8 bases, and 14 bases lay between the germline ends. CDR3 length equals 13 residues. Next came a second PCR, run for about 7 to 12 cycles, which used a sample-barcoded 5' primer along with a J-beta primer mix. MiXCR, applied by TCRdb to the 5' RACE reads, yields one record per CDR3 protein. Among over 600,000 distinct CDR3 sequences listed, 20% to 25% were seen once. Study-level results: A greater number of naive CD4+ cells and higher diversity distinguished long-lived donors from aged donors.

Sequenced: blood. The rearrangement uses TRBV5-1 and TRBJ1-2; no firm D call. The receptor's source is a man aged 65-85 years in good health. CDR3 region: CASSSQGREGYTF. The CDR3, as DNA: TGCGCCAGCAGCTCGCAAGGGCGCGAGGGCTACACCTTC.